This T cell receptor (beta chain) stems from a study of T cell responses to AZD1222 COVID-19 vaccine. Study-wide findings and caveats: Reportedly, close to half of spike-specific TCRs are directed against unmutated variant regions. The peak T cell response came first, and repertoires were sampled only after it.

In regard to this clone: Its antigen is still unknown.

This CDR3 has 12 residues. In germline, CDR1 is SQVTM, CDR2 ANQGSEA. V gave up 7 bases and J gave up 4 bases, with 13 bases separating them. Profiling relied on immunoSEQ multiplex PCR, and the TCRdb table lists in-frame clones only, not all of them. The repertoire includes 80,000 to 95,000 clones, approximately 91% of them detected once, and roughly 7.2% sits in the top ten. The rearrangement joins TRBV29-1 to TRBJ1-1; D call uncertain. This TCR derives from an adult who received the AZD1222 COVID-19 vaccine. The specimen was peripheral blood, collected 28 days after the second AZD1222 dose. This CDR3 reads CSAMDSRTEAFF. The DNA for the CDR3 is TGCAGCGCCATGGATTCCCGCACTGAAGCTTTCTTT.